Listed below are T cell receptor beta chains from one sample, sequenced in a study of cytomegalovirus exposure and HLA in healthy donors. Repertoires were generated with immunoSEQ multiplex PCR, while TCRdb's copy carries only in-frame clones and drops some. The sample yields tens of thousands of clones, over 65% seen once. The sequenced material came from PBMCs. These receptor sequences come from a man in his sixties in good health and CMV-seronegative. CDR3s include the opening cysteine and the closing phenylalanine or tryptophan. The D gene is left open where the match is weak. Not every row has a clone size; where given, it reads once, few, many or a size class.

DNA | CDR3 | J | D | V | size
TGTGCTAGTGGTTTCAGCGGGGGAGGGAACATTCAGTACTTC | CASGFSGGGNIQYF | TRBJ2-4 | TRBD2 | TRBV12-5 | once
TGCAGCGGGACAGGAAAAAACTACGAGCAGTACTTC | CSGTGKNYEQYF | TRBJ2-7 | TRBD1 | TRBV29-1 | -
TGTTCCAGCAGCTTACTCGGGGCTGGGGCCAACGTCCTGACTTTC | CSSSLLGAGANVLTF | TRBJ2-6 | - | TRBV7-3 | -
TGTGCCAGCAGCCCTGGCACAGATACGCAGTATTTT | CASSPGTDTQYF | TRBJ2-3 | - | TRBV7-6 | -
TGCAGCGTTACAGGGGGCTACGAGCAGTACTTC | CSVTGGYEQYF | TRBJ2-7 | TRBD1 | TRBV29-1 | -
TGTGCCAGCAGTTTCAATCCCAGCGGGAGGAAGGCACACAATGAGCAGTTCTTC | CASSFNPSGRKAHNEQFF | TRBJ2-1 | TRBD2 | TRBV28 | -
TGTGCCAGCAGTCATGACAGGGGACAGACGAACGAGCAGTACTTC | CASSHDRGQTNEQYF | TRBJ2-7 | TRBD1 | TRBV6-1 | -
TGCGCCAGCAGCTTCCCCGGCAGGGATGGCTACACCTTC | CASSFPGRDGYTF | TRBJ1-2 | - | TRBV5-1 | once
TGCGCCAGCAGCCAGGAGGACAGGGGTAGGACTGAAGCTTTCTTT | CASSQEDRGRTEAFF | TRBJ1-1 | TRBD1 | TRBV4-1 | -
TGTGCCAGCAGCCCCTCCGCGGCGGTTGGCCCTTATGGCTACACCTTC | CASSPSAAVGPYGYTF | TRBJ1-2 | - | TRBV7-3 | -
TGTGCCAGCAGTTCCGGGGGGACAGATACGCAGTATTTT | CASSSGGTDTQYF | TRBJ2-3 | TRBD2 | TRBV28 | -
TGTTCCAGCAGCTTAGGTGGGCCCAGGGAGCCCCAGCATTTT | CSSSLGGPREPQHF | TRBJ1-5 | - | TRBV7-9 | -
TGTGCCAGCAGCCTGGTCACAGGGAAGTCTGGGGCCAACGTCCTGACTTTC | CASSLVTGKSGANVLTF | TRBJ2-6 | - | TRBV5-6 | -
TGTGCCAGTAGTGACGACAGGGGTCAAGCTTTCTTT | CASSDDRGQAFF | TRBJ1-1 | TRBD1 | TRBV19 | -
TGTGCCAGTAGACGAGTGGAACTAAACACTGAAGCTTTCTTT | CASRRVELNTEAFF | TRBJ1-1 | - | TRBV19 | -
TGCGCCAGCAGCTACGGACAGGTTTATAATTCACCCCTCCACTTT | CASSYGQVYNSPLHF | TRBJ1-6 | TRBD1 | TRBV5-1 | -
TGTGCCAGCAGTTCCCTCGGACTAGCGGGAGGGGCCAGTCGGGAGCAGTACTTC | CASSSLGLAGGASREQYF | TRBJ2-7 | TRBD2 | TRBV27 | -
TGTGCCAGCAGCTTAGCCCCACGCGGGGGGGCAGACAATGAGCAGTTCTTC | CASSLAPRGGADNEQFF | TRBJ2-1 | TRBD2 | TRBV11-2 | -
TGTGCCAGTGGACAGGGTGGAGAGACCCAGTACTTC | CASGQGGETQYF | TRBJ2-5 | TRBD1 | TRBV2 | -
TGTGCCAGCTCCGACAGCTCTGGAAACACCATATATTTT | CASSDSSGNTIYF | TRBJ1-3 | - | TRBV18 | -
TGTGCCAGCAGTGTACCCGGGAAGTCCTATACTAATGAGCAGTTCTTC | CASSVPGKSYTNEQFF | TRBJ2-1 | - | TRBV2 | -
TGTGCCAGCAGTTTTGCAGGGGTCCGTAAGCAGTTCTTC | CASSFAGVRKQFF | TRBJ2-1 | - | TRBV28 | -